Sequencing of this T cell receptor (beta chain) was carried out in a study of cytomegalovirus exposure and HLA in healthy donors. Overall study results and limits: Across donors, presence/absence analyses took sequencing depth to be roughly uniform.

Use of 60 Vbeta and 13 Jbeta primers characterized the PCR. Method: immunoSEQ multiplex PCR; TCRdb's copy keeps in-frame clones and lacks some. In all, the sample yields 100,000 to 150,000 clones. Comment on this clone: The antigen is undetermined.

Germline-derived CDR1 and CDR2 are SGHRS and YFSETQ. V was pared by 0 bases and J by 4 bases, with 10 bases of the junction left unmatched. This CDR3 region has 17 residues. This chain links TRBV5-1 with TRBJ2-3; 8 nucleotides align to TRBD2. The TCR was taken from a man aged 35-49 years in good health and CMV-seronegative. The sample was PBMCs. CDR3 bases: TGCGCCAGCAGCTTGGAAGCGGGAGCGACGATAGCAGATACGCAGTATTTT. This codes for CASSLEAGATIADTQYF. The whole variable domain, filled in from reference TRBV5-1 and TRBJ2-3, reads KAGVTQTPRYLIKTRGQQVTLSCSPISGHRSVSWYQQTPGQGLQFLFEYFSETQRNKGNFPGRFSGRQFSNSRSEMNVSTLELGDSALYLCASSLEAGATIADTQYFGPGTRLTVL.